Listed below are T cell receptor beta chains from one sample, sequenced in a study of early T cells in non-severe SARS-CoV-2 infection. TCRdb redid the calling of the 5' RACE reads with MiXCR, one entry per CDR3 protein. The repertoire holds about 27,000 distinct CDR3 sequences, with about 2.7% as singletons. The specimen was whole blood. The receptors stem from an adult who was a healthcare worker with PCR-confirmed SARS-CoV-2 infection or an uninfected control (not recorded which). Each CDR3 is given with its conserved first and last residue. The D gene is left open where the match is weak. Some rows have no size entry. The others give once, few or many, or a class for an expanded clone.

CDR3aa: CATTQVGKQVPSYNSPLHF; CDR3nt: TGTGCCACCACCCAAGTCGGCAAACAGGTCCCCTCCTATAATTCACCCCTCCACTTT; abundance: many; j_gene: TRBJ1-6; v_gene: TRBV15; d_gene: .
CDR3aa: CASSQDQRGPLHF; CDR3nt: TGTGCCAGCAGCCAAGACCAGAGAGGGCCCCTCCACTTT; abundance: many; j_gene: TRBJ1-6; v_gene: TRBV3-1; d_gene: .
CDR3aa: CASSEAPGAYYGYTF; CDR3nt: TGTGCCAGCAGTGAAGCGCCGGGGGCCTACTATGGCTACACCTTC; abundance: many; j_gene: TRBJ1-2; v_gene: TRBV2; d_gene: .
CDR3aa: CAIWVGTPTYGYTF; CDR3nt: TGTGCCATCTGGGTTGGGACACCCACCTATGGCTACACCTTC; abundance: many; j_gene: TRBJ1-2; v_gene: TRBV10-3; d_gene: .
CDR3aa: CASSPSGSEADTQYF; CDR3nt: TGTGCCAGCAGTCCCAGCGGGAGTGAGGCAGATACGCAGTATTTT; abundance: once; j_gene: TRBJ2-3; v_gene: TRBV6-4; d_gene: TRBD2
CDR3aa: CASSSGQGADTQYF; CDR3nt: TGTGCCAGCAGCTCCGGACAGGGCGCAGATACGCAGTATTTT; abundance: few; j_gene: TRBJ2-3; v_gene: TRBV7-7; d_gene: TRBD1
CDR3aa: CASSQQTGRDEQFF; CDR3nt: TGTGCCAGCAGCCAGCAGACAGGGCGGGATGAGCAGTTCTTC; abundance: many; j_gene: TRBJ2-1; v_gene: TRBV5-4; d_gene: TRBD1
CDR3aa: CASSWTSGGAYNEQFF; CDR3nt: TGTGCCAGCAGCTGGACTAGCGGGGGGGCCTACAATGAGCAGTTCTTC; abundance: many; j_gene: TRBJ2-1; v_gene: TRBV11-2; d_gene: TRBD2
CDR3aa: CSAFFRWGEETQYF; CDR3nt: TGCAGTGCTTTCTTTAGGTGGGGAGAAGAGACCCAGTACTTC; abundance: few; j_gene: TRBJ2-5; v_gene: TRBV20-1; d_gene: .
CDR3aa: CASSFYLGRETQYF; CDR3nt: TGTGCCAGCAGCTTCTACTTGGGTCGAGAGACCCAGTACTTC; abundance: many; j_gene: TRBJ2-5; v_gene: TRBV11-2; d_gene: .
CDR3aa: CSASYPRTGINSPLHF; CDR3nt: TGCAGTGCTAGCTACCCTAGGACAGGGATTAATTCACCCCTCCACTTT; abundance: many; j_gene: TRBJ1-6; v_gene: TRBV20-1; d_gene: TRBD1
CDR3aa: CASSPLREDTQYF; CDR3nt: TGTGCCAGCTCACCCCTCCGGGAAGATACGCAGTATTTT; abundance: many; j_gene: TRBJ2-3; v_gene: TRBV18; d_gene: .
CDR3aa: CASSTTGGYPGGTQYF; CDR3nt: TGTGCCAGCAGTACTACAGGGGGCTACCCGGGAGGGACCCAGTACTTC; abundance: many; j_gene: TRBJ2-5; v_gene: TRBV6-5; d_gene: TRBD1
CDR3aa: CASRRQGLSNTGELFF; CDR3nt: TGTGCCAGCAGGCGTCAGGGGCTGTCGAACACCGGGGAGCTGTTTTTT; abundance: many; j_gene: TRBJ2-2; v_gene: TRBV6-5; d_gene: .
CDR3aa: CSVVASGAKNIQYF; CDR3nt: TGCAGCGTTGTAGCCTCGGGGGCGAAAAACATTCAGTACTTC; abundance: many; j_gene: TRBJ2-4; v_gene: TRBV29-1; d_gene: .
CDR3aa: CSARAPLQGVDKTQYF; CDR3nt: TGCAGTGCTAGAGCACCTTTGCAGGGGGTAGACAAGACCCAGTACTTC; abundance: many; j_gene: TRBJ2-5; v_gene: TRBV20-1; d_gene: TRBD1
CDR3aa: CASSEGPGHYNEQFF; CDR3nt: TGTGCCAGCAGTGAAGGTCCAGGACACTACAATGAGCAGTTCTTC; abundance: many; j_gene: TRBJ2-1; v_gene: TRBV6-1; d_gene: .
CDR3aa: CASSQDNRDRNEQFF; CDR3nt: TGCGCCAGCAGCCAAGATAACCGGGATAGAAATGAGCAGTTCTTC; abundance: many; j_gene: TRBJ2-1; v_gene: TRBV4-1; d_gene: .
CDR3aa: CASSYGPWGGELFF; CDR3nt: TGTGCCAGCAGTTACGGACCCTGGGGCGGGGAGCTGTTTTTT; abundance: many; j_gene: TRBJ2-2; v_gene: TRBV6-6; d_gene: .
CDR3aa: CASSFQGRTIPGELFF; CDR3nt: TGTGCCAGCAGCTTCCAGGGGAGGACAATACCGGGGGAGCTGTTTTTT; abundance: many; j_gene: TRBJ2-2; v_gene: TRBV7-9; d_gene: .
CDR3aa: CASSSGRNPDTQYF; CDR3nt: TGTGCCAGCAGCTCGGGACGGAATCCAGATACGCAGTATTTT; abundance: many; j_gene: TRBJ2-3; v_gene: TRBV7-3; d_gene: .
CDR3aa: CASSQGGERTDTQYF; CDR3nt: TGTGCCAGCAGCCAGGGAGGAGAGCGGACAGATACGCAGTATTTT; abundance: .; j_gene: TRBJ2-3; v_gene: TRBV14; d_gene: .
CDR3aa: CAWRAGGPTTNYGYTF; CDR3nt: TGTGCCTGGAGGGCAGGGGGCCCTACCACTAACTATGGCTACACCTTC; abundance: many; j_gene: TRBJ1-2; v_gene: TRBV30; d_gene: TRBD1